The 25 T cell receptor beta chains listed next were all sequenced from one sample in a study of blood T cells in healthy people across ages. A second about 7 to 12 cycle PCR used barcoded and J-beta primers. TCRdb re-called the 5' RACE reads with MiXCR, one entry per CDR3 protein. The sample holds some 1.8 million distinct CDR3 sequences; 30% to 40% are singletons and the top ten take 23%. Sequenced input: blood. These TCRs come from a human donor in good health.

This clonotype has more than one count but fewer than ten. The chain links TRBV9 to TRBJ2-7, with D uncertain. Trimming shortened V by 1 base and J by 2 bases, and 10 bases separated the two germline ends. CDR3 length equals 14 residues. Germline lookup yields CDR1 SGDLS and CDR2 YYNGEE. In DNA form, the CDR3 reads TGTGCCAGCAGCGTAACGGACGGACCCTACGAGCAGTACTTC. This encodes CASSVTDGPYEQYF.

A note on this clonotype: An end of the junction differs from the germline gene, which may be a read error. V gene TRBV4-2 combines with J gene TRBJ2-1; D is possibly TRBD1 or TRBD2 (5 bases each). This CDR3 comprises 16 residues. CDR1 is LGHNA, CDR2 YNFKEQ, per germline. The CDR3 loop reads CVSSRDRPLAYNEQFF. The DNA for the CDR3 is TGTGTCAGCAGCCGGGACCGACCCTTGGCCTACAATGAGCAGTTCTTC.

The V gene is TRBV28, the J gene TRBJ2-1; 9 bases fit TRBD1. Trimming removed 7 bases from V and 10 bases from J; junction bases left unmatched: 14. CDR3 length: 15 amino acids. Germline V CDR1 and CDR2: MDHEN, SYDVKM. This CDR3 is CASTTGGAGGDEQFF. DNA for the CDR3: TGTGCCAGCACCACAGGGGGCGCAGGGGGTGACGAGCAGTTCTTC.

This sequence joins TRBV28 and TRBJ2-3; D is possibly TRBD2 (5 bases). The germline CDR1 and CDR2 sequences are MDHEN and SYDVKM. Trimming stripped 3 bases from V and 3 bases from J, with 13 bases between. The CDR3 is made up of 15 amino acids. As DNA, the CDR3 is TGTGCCAGCAGTTTTATCTTCCGGGGTACAGATACGCAGTATTTT. As protein: CASSFIFRGTDTQYF.

This clonotype has at least ten counts. The genes are TRBV20-1 and TRBJ1-2; unclear D gene. The CDR3 has 11 amino acids. Trimming took 6 bases from V and 4 from J, leaving 9 bases between them. Germline CDR1 and CDR2: DFQATT and SNEGSKA (reference sequence). CDR3 in amino acids: CSAGSLYGYTF. The CDR3 DNA sequence: TGCAGTGCAGGGTCGCTCTATGGCTACACCTTC.

This clonotype was counted once. The chain employs TRBV24-1 and TRBJ2-2, with D uncertain. This CDR3 is 15 amino acids long. Trimming pared 3 bases from V and 5 bases from J, leaving 12 bases between. The germline gives CDR1 KGHDR, CDR2 SFDVKD. The CDR3 here is CATSDMNGRTGELFF. CDR3 sequence (DNA): TGTGCCACCAGTGATATGAACGGTCGGACCGGGGAGCTGTTTTTT.

Concerning this clonotype itself: This CDR3 fails to terminate in the conserved phenylalanine or tryptophan, so it likely reflects a read error. V is TRBV27 and J is TRBJ2-1; 9 positions match TRBD1. Per germline, CDR1 MNHEY and CDR2 SMNVEV (reference sequence). The CDR3 is made up of 15 amino acids. This CDR3 reads CASSSTGQGYSEQFV. The CDR3 region has the DNA TGTGCCAGCAGTTCCACGGGACAGGGCTACAGTGAGCAGTTCGTC.

The rearrangement uses TRBV4-1 and TRBJ2-5; D ambiguous. The CDR3 spans 14 residues. V gave up 0 bases and J gave up 5 bases, with 10 bases separating them. Germline V gene lookup returns CDR1 MGHRA and CDR2 YSYEKL. CDR3 sequence reads: CASSQEDRRETQYF. CDR3 bases: TGCGCCAGCAGCCAAGAAGACCGTCGGGAGACCCAGTACTTC.

The J gene is TRBJ1-4, the V gene TRBV15; TRBD1 aligns across 8 bases. This CDR3 is built from 13 residues. Germline loops: CDR1 LNHNV, CDR2 YYDKDF (reference sequence). Trimming took 4 bases from V and 7 from J; bases not matched to a gene: 2. The CDR3 DNA follows: TGTGCCACCAGCAAACAGGGGGGTGAAAAACTGTTTTTT. The encoded protein is CATSKQGGEKLFF.

The chain combines TRBV7-2 with TRBJ2-3, with D tentatively TRBD2 (6 bases). The V gene lost 4 bases and the J gene lost 6 bases, with 20 bases spanning the gap. Germline V gives CDR1 SGHTA, CDR2 FQGNSA. The CDR3 covers 16 residues. The DNA of the CDR3 is TGTGCCAGCAGCTCGCAAGCACGACTAGGGTACGATACGCAGTATTTT. Amino acid sequence: CASSSQARLGYDTQYF.

The chain uses TRBV15 and TRBJ1-1; a possible D gene is TRBD1 (5 bases). Germline CDR1 and CDR2: LNHNV and YYDKDF (reference sequence). CDR3 length: 12 residues. V was trimmed by 6 bases and J by 9 bases, leaving 14 bases between them. The CDR3, as DNA: TGTGCCACCAGTTTAAGGGGCGGGAAAGCTTTCTTT. Translating gives CATSLRGGKAFF.

The chain recombines TRBV12-3 or TRBV12-4 with TRBJ2-3; D unresolved. This CDR3 has 14 residues. V lost 7 bases and J lost 2, with 13 bases in between. CDR3 residues: CASNPSATTDTQYF. CDR3 in DNA: TGTGCCAGCAACCCAAGCGCTACCACAGATACGCAGTATTTT.

This chain links TRBV30 with TRBJ1-5; D is unclear. The CDR3 runs 12 residues. Between the trimmed V and J ends, which lost 2 bases and 8 bases, there was a span of 10 bases. CDR1 is GTSNPN and CDR2 is SVGIG in the germline V gene (reference sequence). CDR3 sequence reads: CAWSKEWEPQHF. The CDR3 DNA is TGTGCCTGGAGTAAGGAGTGGGAGCCCCAGCATTTT.

The chain is built from TRBV20-1 and TRBJ1-4; 9 bases match TRBD1. This CDR3 region has 14 residues. The V segment lost 6 bases and the J segment 7 bases; nucleotides outside the gene matches: 9. From germline, CDR1 is DFQATT and CDR2 SNEGSKA (reference sequence). The CDR3, as DNA: TGCAGTGCCAACACCGGGACAGGGAGTGAAAAACTGTTTTTT. Encoded protein: CSANTGTGSEKLFF.

The gene calls are TRBV4-2 and TRBJ2-6; D unresolved. The CDR3 is 13 residues long. Trimming took 4 bases from V and 7 from J, leaving 8 bases between them. The germline V gene has CDR1 LGHNA and CDR2 YNFKEQ. For the CDR3, the DNA is TGTGCCAGCAGCCCCTCGGTAGCCAACGTCCTGACTTTC. Its protein product is CASSPSVANVLTF.

The chain joins TRBV7-2 to TRBJ2-4; D is possibly TRBD1 (6 bases). The end of the DNA aligns better with TRBJ2-7, so the J call may be wrong. CDR1 and CDR2 from the germline V gene are SGHTA and FQGNSA. The CDR3 contains 14 residues. The CDR3 DNA follows: TGTGCCAGCAACCCTCGTGGCAGGGGTTACGAGCAGTACTTC. Amino acid sequence: CASNPRGRGYEQYF.

The sample holds a few counts of this clonotype. CDR3 amino acids: CSATTGAGGGYTF. CDR3 DNA: TGCAGTGCCACCACAGGGGCGGGAGGTGGCTACACCTTC. The genes are TRBV20-1 and TRBJ1-2; 7 positions agree with TRBD1. The CDR3 runs 13 residues. V shed 6 bases, J shed 7 bases, and the junction held 11 bases outside the gene matches. From germline, CDR1 is DFQATT and CDR2 SNEGSKA (reference sequence).

In the case of this clonotype: The junction shows a germline mismatch at one end, possibly a read error. J is TRBJ2-3 and V is TRBV11-2; 8 bases are shared with TRBD1. CDR3 length: 20 amino acids. Germline-derived CDR1 and CDR2 are SGHAT and FQNNGV. CDR3 residues: CANSLDPFPGQGSRRDTQYF. The CDR3 DNA reads as TGTGCCAACAGCTTAGATCCTTTCCCCGGACAGGGTTCAAGGAGAGATACGCAGTATTTT.

The chain joins TRBV7-2 to TRBJ1-2; TRBD1 matches 8 bases. CDR1 SGHTA and CDR2 FQGNSA come from the germline V gene. The length of the CDR3 is 14 residues. V gave up 5 bases and J gave up 7 bases; unmatched junction bases: 9. CDR3: CASSKTGESSGYTF. The CDR3 DNA reads TGTGCCAGCAGCAAGACAGGGGAGTCGTCTGGCTACACCTTC. The full variable domain, its missing parts supplied by reference TRBV7-2 and TRBJ1-2, is GAGVSQSPSNKVTEKGKDVELRCDPISGHTALYWYRQSLGQGLEFLIYFQGNSAPDKSGLPSDRFSAERTGGSVSTLTIQRTQQEDSAVYLCASSKTGESSGYTFGSGTRLTVV.

This clonotype was found a few times. The chain has TRBV7-9 and TRBJ2-1; D not resolved. The CDR3 runs to 14 residues. V lost 1 base and J lost 9, with 13 bases in between. Per germline, CDR1 SEHNR and CDR2 FQNEAQ (reference sequence). CDR3 region: CASSLVTPRVEQFF. Here the CDR3 DNA reads TGTGCCAGCAGCTTAGTTACCCCCCGGGTTGAGCAGTTCTTC.

This clonotype occurred a few times. The chain links TRBV4-3 to TRBJ2-7; D perhaps matches TRBD1 (6 bases). Germline CDR1 LGHNA, CDR2 YSLEER. V lost 0 bases and J 2 bases, leaving 14 bases between the germline ends. The length of the CDR3 is 16 residues. The CDR3 coding sequence is TGCGCCAGCAGCCAAGATCCGGGACACCGAACCTACGAGCAGTACTTC. It is translated as CASSQDPGHRTYEQYF.

To note about this clonotype: One end of the junction varies from germline; a read error may be responsible. V and J are TRBV7-2 and TRBJ1-5; 11 positions match TRBD1. Germline V gene sequence: CDR1 SGHTA, CDR2 FQGNSA. The CDR3 has 15 amino acids. This CDR3 reads CACSLWDRGEQPQHF. In DNA, the CDR3 is TGTGCCTGCAGCTTATGGGACAGGGGGGAACAGCCCCAGCATTTT.

The rearrangement joins TRBV7-2 to TRBJ1-1, with D maybe TRBD1 (5 bases). The length of the CDR3 is 15 residues. Per the germline V gene, CDR1 is SGHTA and CDR2 is FQGNSA. Trimming pared 1 base from V and 1 base from J, leaving 10 bases between. The DNA of the CDR3 is TGTGCCAGCAGCTTAGACCCAGGGACGAACACTGAAGCTTTCTTT. Protein product: CASSLDPGTNTEAFF.

This clonotype was seen a handful of times. V usage is TRBV7-2 and J usage is TRBJ2-5, with a tentative D call TRBD2 (7 bases). V lost 3 bases, J lost 4 bases, and 15 bases lay in between. The germline V gene has CDR1 SGHTA and CDR2 FQGNSA. The CDR3 spans 15 residues. CDR3 sequence (DNA): TGTGCCAGCAGCTTGGACGGGGGGCGGGGAGAGACCCAGTACTTC. Translation: CASSLDGGRGETQYF.

The sample holds a few counts of this clonotype. The V gene is TRBV12-3 or TRBV12-4, the J gene TRBJ2-1; unclear D gene. Trimming took 0 bases from V and 5 from J, leaving 17 bases between them. The CDR3 is 17 residues long. The CDR3 sequence is CASSLAMLGPRNNEQFF. The CDR3 coding sequence is TGTGCCAGCAGTTTAGCCATGCTTGGGCCACGTAACAATGAGCAGTTCTTC.